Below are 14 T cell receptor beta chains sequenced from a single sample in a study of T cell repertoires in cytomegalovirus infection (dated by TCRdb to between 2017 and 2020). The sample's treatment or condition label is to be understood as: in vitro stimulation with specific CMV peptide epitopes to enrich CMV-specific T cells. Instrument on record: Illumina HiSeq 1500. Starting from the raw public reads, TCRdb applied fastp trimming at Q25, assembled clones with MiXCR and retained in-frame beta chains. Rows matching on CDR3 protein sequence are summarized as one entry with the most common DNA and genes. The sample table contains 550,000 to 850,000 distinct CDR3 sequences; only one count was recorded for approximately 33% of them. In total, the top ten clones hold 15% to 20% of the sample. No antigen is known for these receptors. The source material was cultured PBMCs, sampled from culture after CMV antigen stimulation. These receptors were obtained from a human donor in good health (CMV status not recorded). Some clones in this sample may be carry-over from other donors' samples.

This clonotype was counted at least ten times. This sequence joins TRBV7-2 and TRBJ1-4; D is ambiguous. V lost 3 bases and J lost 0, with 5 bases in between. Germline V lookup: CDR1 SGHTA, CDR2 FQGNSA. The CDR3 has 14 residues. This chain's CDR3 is CASSFFATNEKLFF. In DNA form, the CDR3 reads TGTGCCAGCAGCTTTTTTGCAACTAATGAAAAACTGTTTTTT. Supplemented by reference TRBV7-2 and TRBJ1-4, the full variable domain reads GAGVSQSPSNKVTEKGKDVELRCDPISGHTALYWYRQSLGQGLEFLIYFQGNSAPDKSGLPSDRFSAERTGGSVSTLTIQRTQQEDSAVYLCASSFFATNEKLFFGSGTQLSVL.

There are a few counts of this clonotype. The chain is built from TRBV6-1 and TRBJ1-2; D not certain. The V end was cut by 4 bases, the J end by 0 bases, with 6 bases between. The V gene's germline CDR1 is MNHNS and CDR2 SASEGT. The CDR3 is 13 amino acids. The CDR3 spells CASSVIANYGYTF. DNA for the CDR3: TGTGCCAGCAGTGTGATAGCTAACTATGGCTACACCTTC.

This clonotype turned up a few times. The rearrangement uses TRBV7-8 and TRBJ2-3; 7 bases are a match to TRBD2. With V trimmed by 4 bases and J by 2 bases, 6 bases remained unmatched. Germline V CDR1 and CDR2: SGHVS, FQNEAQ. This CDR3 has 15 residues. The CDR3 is CASSSSGMYTDTQYF. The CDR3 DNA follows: TGTGCCAGCAGCTCCAGCGGGATGTACACAGATACGCAGTATTTT.

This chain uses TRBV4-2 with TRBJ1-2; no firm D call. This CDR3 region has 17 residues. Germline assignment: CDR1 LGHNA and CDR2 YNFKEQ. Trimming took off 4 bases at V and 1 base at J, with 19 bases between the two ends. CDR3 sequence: CASSPLERASDNYGYTF. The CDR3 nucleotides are TGTGCCAGCAGCCCCCTGGAAAGGGCCAGTGATAACTATGGCTACACCTTC.

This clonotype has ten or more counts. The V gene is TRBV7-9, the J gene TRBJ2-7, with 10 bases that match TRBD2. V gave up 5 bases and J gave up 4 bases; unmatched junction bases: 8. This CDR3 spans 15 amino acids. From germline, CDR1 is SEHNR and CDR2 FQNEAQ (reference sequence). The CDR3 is CASSPASGRGYEQYF. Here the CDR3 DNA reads TGTGCCAGCAGCCCAGCTAGCGGGAGAGGATACGAGCAGTACTTC.

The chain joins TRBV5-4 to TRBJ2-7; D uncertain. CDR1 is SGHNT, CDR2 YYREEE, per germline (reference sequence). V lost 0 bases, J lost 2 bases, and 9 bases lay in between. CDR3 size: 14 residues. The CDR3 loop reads CASSLGEVPYEQYF. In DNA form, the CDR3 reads TGTGCCAGCAGCTTGGGCGAGGTCCCCTACGAGCAGTACTTC.

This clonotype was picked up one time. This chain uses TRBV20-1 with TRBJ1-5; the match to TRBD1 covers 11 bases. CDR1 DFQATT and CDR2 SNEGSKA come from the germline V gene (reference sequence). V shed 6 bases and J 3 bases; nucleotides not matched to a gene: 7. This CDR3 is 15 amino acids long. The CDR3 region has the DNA TGCAGTGCCGAAGGACAGGGGGCTTTCAATCAGCCCCAGCATTTT. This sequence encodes CSAEGQGAFNQPQHF.

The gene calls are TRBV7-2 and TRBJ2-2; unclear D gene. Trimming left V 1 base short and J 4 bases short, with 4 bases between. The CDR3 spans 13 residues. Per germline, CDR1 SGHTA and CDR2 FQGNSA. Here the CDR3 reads CASSLEATGELFF. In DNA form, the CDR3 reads TGTGCCAGCAGCTTAGAAGCCACCGGGGAGCTGTTTTTT.

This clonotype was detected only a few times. The CDR3 bases are TGTGCCAGCAGTGAAAGGGGGCAGGGTGGACAGCCCCAGCATTTT. The encoded protein is CASSERGQGGQPQHF. The chain joins TRBV2 to TRBJ1-5; 7 bases match TRBD1. CDR3 size: 15 residues. V lost 2 bases to trimming and J lost 7 bases; unmatched junction nucleotides: 8. Germline V lookup: CDR1 SNHLY, CDR2 FYNNEI.

CDR3 loop: CSARDDSQPGFGNTIYF. CDR3 in DNA: TGCAGTGCTAGAGACGACAGCCAGCCTGGGTTTGGAAACACCATATATTTT. This chain links TRBV20-1 with TRBJ1-3; tentative D call: TRBD1 (5 bases). V dropped 0 bases and J dropped 3 bases, with 18 bases sitting between them. The V gene's germline CDR1 is DFQATT and CDR2 SNEGSKA (reference sequence). The CDR3 has 17 residues.

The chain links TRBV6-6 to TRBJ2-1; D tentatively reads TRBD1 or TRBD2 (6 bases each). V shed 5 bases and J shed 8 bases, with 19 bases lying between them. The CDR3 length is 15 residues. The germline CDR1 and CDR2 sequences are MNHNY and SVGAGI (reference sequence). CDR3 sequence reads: CASSDLGAGGDEQFF. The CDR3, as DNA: TGTGCCAGCAGTGATCTCGGAGCCGGGGGCGATGAGCAGTTCTTC.

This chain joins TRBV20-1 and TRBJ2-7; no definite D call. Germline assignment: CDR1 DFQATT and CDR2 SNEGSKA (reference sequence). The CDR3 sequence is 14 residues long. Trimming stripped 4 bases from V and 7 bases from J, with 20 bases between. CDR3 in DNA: TGCAGTGCTATACCACCGTCGACGGCTGGGGAGCAGTACTTC. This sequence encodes CSAIPPSTAGEQYF.

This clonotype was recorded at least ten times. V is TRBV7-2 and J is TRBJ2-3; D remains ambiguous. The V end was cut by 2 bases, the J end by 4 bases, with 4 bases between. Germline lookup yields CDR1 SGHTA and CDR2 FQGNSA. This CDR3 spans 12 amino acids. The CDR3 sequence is CASSLFSDTQYF. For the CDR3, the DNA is TGTGCCAGCAGCTTATTCTCAGATACGCAGTATTTT.

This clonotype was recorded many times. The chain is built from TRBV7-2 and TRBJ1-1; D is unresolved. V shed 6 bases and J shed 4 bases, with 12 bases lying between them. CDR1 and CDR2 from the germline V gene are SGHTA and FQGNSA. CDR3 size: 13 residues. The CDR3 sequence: CASSSQTGTEAFF. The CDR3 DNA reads TGTGCCAGCAGTTCCCAGACTGGCACTGAAGCTTTCTTT.